This entry features one TCR beta chain sequence. Donors in Cohort 3 counted as recovered after two negative PCRs, clearance, or symptom resolution. Germline loops: CDR1 MGHRA, CDR2 YSYEKL. This CDR3 is built from 14 residues. V gave up 0 bases and J gave up 8 bases, with 8 bases separating them. The sample comes from a study of blood T cell repertoires in COVID-19. Here immunoSEQ multiplex PCR was the method, and the copy in TCRdb shows in-frame clones only, minus some. The table has approximately 350,000 clones, about 88% seen once. The material sequenced was PBMCs or T cells enriched from blood (not recorded which). The TCR was taken from a woman aged 25 to 45 who had recovered from COVID-19. The V gene is TRBV4-1, the J gene TRBJ1-6; perhaps TRBD1 as D (6 bases). The CDR3 here is CASSQDWTDSPLHF. The CDR3 DNA is TGCGCCAGCAGCCAAGATTGGACAGATTCACCCCTCCACTTT.